This TCR beta chain was obtained from a study of CD8 T cells in Susac syndrome. On the study more broadly: Clinically active disease was present in 5 or 6 of the sequenced Susac syndrome patients. Eight of these patients were in remission. General study points: The study admitted that it had a relatively small number of individuals in its TCR sequencing and HLA analysis. In Susac syndrome, the CD4+ T cell repertoires did not show clonal expansion.

Fulfillment of recently defined diagnostic criteria for definite or probable disease was shown by the patients with Susac syndrome. About 0.45 to 1 ug RNA was reverse transcribed with random hexamers. TCRdb fed the immunoSEQ multiplex PCR reads into MiXCR, producing one record per CDR3 protein. The sample lists more than 110,000 distinct CDR3 sequences; roughly 94% were seen once. Points on this clonotype: Its antigen is unidentified.

V lost 6 bases and J lost 0, with 5 bases in between. This CDR3 is built from 12 residues. This TCR was sampled from a human donor with Susac syndrome. This chain links TRBV12-3 or TRBV12-4 with TRBJ1-2; no clear D gene. Sequencing was performed on CD4+ T cells from PBMCs. This CDR3 reads CASRPANYGYTF. The CDR3 nucleotides are TGTGCCAGCAGGCCAGCTAACTATGGCTACACCTTC.